The 21 T cell receptor beta chains presented below share a single source sample, sequenced in a study of T-cell reconstitution after alpha-beta-depleted transplantation in children. TCRbeta library preparation incorporated unique molecular identifiers. TCRdb reprocessed the PCR reads with MiXCR, giving one entry per CDR3 protein. The sample holds more than 400,000 distinct CDR3 sequences; over 40% are singletons and the top ten take 27%. The material sequenced was PBMCs, taken before TCRalphabeta/CD19-depleted stem cell transplant. These receptors all come from a girl aged 2 to 10 with aplastic anemia, due to receive a stem cell transplant.

This clonotype was counted at least ten times. The rearrangement links TRBV5-1 to TRBJ2-1; 11 bases align to TRBD2. V was pared by 2 bases and J by 3 bases, with 7 bases of the junction left unmatched. CDR1 SGHRS and CDR2 YFSETQ come from the germline V gene. The length of the CDR3 is 17 residues. The CDR3, as DNA: TGCGCCAGCAGCTTTGCCGGACTAGCGGGCGTCTACAATGAGCAGTTCTTC. Translating it yields CASSFAGLAGVYNEQFF. The variable domain in full, completed from reference TRBV5-1 and TRBJ2-1, reads KAGVTQTPRYLIKTRGQQVTLSCSPISGHRSVSWYQQTPGQGLQFLFEYFSETQRNKGNFPGRFSGRQFSNSRSEMNVSTLELGDSALYLCASSFAGLAGVYNEQFFGPGTRLTVL.

This clonotype was seen ten or more times. This chain links TRBV10-3 with TRBJ1-1, with D perhaps TRBD1 (6 bases). The length of the CDR3 is 12 residues. CDR1 is ENHRY and CDR2 is SYGVKD in the germline V gene. Trimming left V 8 bases short and J 5 bases short, with 12 bases between. CDR3 sequence (DNA): TGTGCCATCTCACAGGGTGGAACTGAAGCTTTCTTT. Protein sequence: CAISQGGTEAFF.

The V gene is TRBV27, the J gene TRBJ1-5; D not certain. Germline CDR1 and CDR2: MNHEY and SMNVEV (reference sequence). The CDR3 is 14 amino acids. Trimming pared 5 bases from V and 7 bases from J, leaving 15 bases between. CDR3 sequence (DNA): TGTGCCAGCAGTGTAACCTATTCGGGGCAGCCCCAGCATTTT. It encodes CASSVTYSGQPQHF.

There are many counts of this clonotype. The chain employs TRBV12-3 or TRBV12-4 and TRBJ2-1, with 8 bases aligning to TRBD2. Trimming removed 3 bases from V and 10 bases from J; junction bases left unmatched: 8. The CDR3 totals 14 residues. CDR3 DNA: TGTGCCAGCAGTTTGTATAGCGGGGTGTGGGAGCAGTTCTTC. Protein product: CASSLYSGVWEQFF.

The chain couples TRBV5-1 to TRBJ2-1; 10 bases are a match to TRBD1. Germline trimming cut 0 bases from V and 8 bases from J; bases unmatched to any gene: 5. This CDR3 has 15 residues. The germline V gene encodes CDR1 SGHRS and CDR2 YFSETQ. The CDR3 spells CASSLAGTGADEQFF. CDR3 nucleotides: TGCGCCAGCAGCTTGGCTGGGACAGGGGCCGATGAGCAGTTCTTC.

This chain connects TRBV10-3 to TRBJ2-7; 12 bases are shared with TRBD1. With V trimmed by 4 bases and J by 5 bases, 9 bases remained unmatched. CDR3 length: 16 amino acids. The germline V gene has CDR1 ENHRY and CDR2 SYGVKD. Written as DNA, the CDR3 is TGTGCCATCAGTGCCCGGGACAGGGGGCTAAGGGACGAGCAGTACTTC. Its protein product is CAISARDRGLRDEQYF.

This clonotype was found many times. The rearrangement joins TRBV3-1 to TRBJ2-5; 10 bases are a match to TRBD1. Germline lookup yields CDR1 LGHDT and CDR2 YNNKEL (reference sequence). J was trimmed by 4 bases and V by 1 base; bases with no gene match: 3. This CDR3 has 15 amino acids. The CDR3 coding sequence is TGTGCCAGCAGCCAAGCAGACAGGGGGCGAGAGACCCAGTACTTC. Protein product: CASSQADRGRETQYF.

This chain uses TRBV7-1 with TRBJ2-1, with 8 bases fitting TRBD1. TRBV7-1 is an ORF, with its function uncertain. The CDR3 sequence is 17 residues long. Losses at the gene ends were 3 bases for V and 4 bases for J; bases not matched to a gene: 11. DNA for the CDR3: TGTGCCAGCAGCTCCGCTGTTAGGACAGGGTGGTACAATGAGCAGTTCTTC. Amino acid sequence: CASSSAVRTGWYNEQFF.

The V gene is TRBV20-1, the J gene TRBJ1-6; no firm D call. Germline CDR1 reads DFQATT; CDR2 reads SNEGSKA (reference sequence). Deletions cut 3 bases from V and 5 bases from J, with 11 bases between. CDR3 length: 14 residues. This CDR3 is CSASSGMDNSPLHF. DNA for the CDR3: TGCAGTGCTAGTTCCGGCATGGATAATTCACCCCTCCACTTT.

This clonotype was counted only a few times. The chain has TRBV5-1 and TRBJ1-1; TRBD1 aligns across 7 bases. The germline CDR1 and CDR2 sequences are SGHRS and YFSETQ. The junction had 6 bases not matched to a gene; V was cut back by 2 bases and J by 2 bases. This CDR3 has 15 residues. CDR3 coding DNA: TGCGCCAGCAGCTTAGGCCAGGGGGTTAACACTGAAGCTTTCTTT. It is translated as CASSLGQGVNTEAFF. Full variable domain (rest looked up from reference TRBV5-1 and TRBJ1-1): KAGVTQTPRYLIKTRGQQVTLSCSPISGHRSVSWYQQTPGQGLQFLFEYFSETQRNKGNFPGRFSGRQFSNSRSEMNVSTLELGDSALYLCASSLGQGVNTEAFFGQGTRLTVV.

This clonotype was detected only a few times. V and J are TRBV6-2 or TRBV6-3 and TRBJ2-3; 9 nucleotides match TRBD1. Trimming cost V 0 bases and J 4 bases; bases outside gene matches: 8. Germline V gene data show CDR1 as MNHEY and CDR2 as SVGEGT. CDR3 size: 17 residues. For the CDR3, the DNA is TGTGCCAGCAGTTACTCGATGGGACAGGGTGGCCCAGATACGCAGTATTTT. Amino acid sequence: CASSYSMGQGGPDTQYF.

This clonotype was seen a few times. This chain uses TRBV11-2 with TRBJ2-5, with 11 bases matching TRBD2. The J segment lost 1 base and the V segment lost 1 base, leaving 2 bases of the junction unmatched. The CDR3 consists of 16 residues. Germline V lookup: CDR1 SGHAT, CDR2 FQNNGV. The CDR3 DNA follows: TGTGCCAGCAGCTTAGTCCTAGCGGGGGGCCAAGAGACCCAGTACTTC. It yields the protein CASSLVLAGGQETQYF.

This chain joins TRBV29-1 and TRBJ2-1; D may be TRBD2 (5 bases). The CDR3 spans 14 residues. The V end lost 3 bases, the J end lost 5 bases, and 14 bases lay between the germline ends. Germline V CDR1 and CDR2: SQVTM, ANQGSEA. CDR3 sequence reads: CSVESSRRNNEQFF. CDR3 nucleotide sequence: TGCAGCGTTGAGTCTAGCAGACGAAACAATGAGCAGTTCTTC.

V gene TRBV6-1 combines with J gene TRBJ2-3; 9 nucleotides align to TRBD2. Germline CDR1 MNHNS, CDR2 SASEGT. V was clipped by 6 bases and J by 2 bases; unmatched bases: 12. This CDR3 contains 17 residues. The CDR3 loop reads CASRRGGAGGNTDTQYF. In DNA form, the CDR3 reads TGTGCCAGCAGGCGGGGGGGAGCGGGGGGTAACACAGATACGCAGTATTTT.

As regards this clonotype: The junction departs from the called germline gene at one end, perhaps through a read error. The chain links TRBV6-1 to TRBJ1-2; 7 bases map to TRBD1. Germline CDR1 is MNHNS and CDR2 is SASEGT. CDR3 length equals 14 residues. The CDR3 DNA is TGTGCCAGCAGTGGAGCCGGGACAGCCGATGGCGACACCTTC. As protein: CASSGAGTADGDTF.

This clonotype was observed at least ten times. The CDR3 bases are TGTGCCAGCAGGGGGCCACCCACCTACGAGCAGTACTTC. Residues: CASRGPPTYEQYF. The chain recombines TRBV12-3 or TRBV12-4 with TRBJ2-7, with D perhaps matching TRBD1 (5 bases). V was shortened by 6 bases and J by 2 bases, with 11 bases between the two germline ends. The CDR3 is 13 amino acids.

This clonotype has a count of ten or more. This chain links TRBV20-1 with TRBJ1-2, with D maybe TRBD1 (5 bases). V was shortened by 5 bases and J by 3 bases, with 10 bases between the two germline ends. Germline CDR1 is DFQATT and CDR2 is SNEGSKA (reference sequence). CDR3 size: 12 residues. The CDR3 DNA sequence: TGCAGTGCTCAGGGCACAGACTATGGCTACACCTTC. Translating it yields CSAQGTDYGYTF.

The CDR3 coding sequence is TGTGCCAGCACGAGGGAATCCTACAATGAGCAGTTCTTC. Amino acid sequence: CASTRESYNEQFF. V is TRBV6-1 and J is TRBJ2-1; tentative D call: TRBD2 (5 bases). This CDR3 comprises 13 residues. V was pared by 7 bases and J by 1 base, with 8 bases between. Per germline, CDR1 MNHNS and CDR2 SASEGT.

This clonotype was detected a few times. The chain carries TRBV5-1 and TRBJ2-3; D is ambiguous. Germline-derived CDR1 and CDR2 are SGHRS and YFSETQ. Trimming took off 6 bases at V and 1 base at J, with 12 bases between the two ends. The CDR3 runs 14 residues. The chain's CDR3 is CASTSHTGTDTQYF. CDR3 DNA sequence: TGCGCCAGCACTTCTCACACTGGCACAGATACGCAGTATTTT.

The V call is TRBV10-3, the J call TRBJ2-2, with 8 bases fitting TRBD2. Germline V lookup: CDR1 ENHRY, CDR2 SYGVKD. The CDR3 consists of 12 residues. Losses at the gene ends were 7 bases for V and 6 bases for J; bases not matched to a gene: 1. The CDR3 sequence: CAINGGAGELFF. The CDR3 DNA is TGTGCCATCAACGGGGGGGCCGGGGAGCTGTTTTTT.

This clonotype has ten or more counts. The chain has TRBV9 and TRBJ2-3; 7 nucleotides line up with TRBD2. Germline lookup yields CDR1 SGDLS and CDR2 YYNGEE. Losses at the gene ends were 0 bases for V and 6 bases for J; bases not matched to a gene: 7. The CDR3 extends over 15 amino acids. CDR3 DNA: TGTGCCAGCAGCGTAGGCGCGGGAGTAGGGGATACGCAGTATTTT. Its translation: CASSVGAGVGDTQYF. The whole variable domain, remainder taken from reference TRBV9 and TRBJ2-3, is DSGVTQTPKHLITATGQRVTLRCSPRSGDLSVYWYQQSLDQGLQFLIQYYNGEERAKGNILERFSAQQFPDLHSELNLSSLELGDSALYFCASSVGAGVGDTQYFGPGTRLTVL.